These 3 T cell receptor beta chains share one sample of origin, sequenced in a study of blood T cell repertoires in COVID-19. The table came from immunoSEQ multiplex PCR; TCRdb's copy has only in-frame clones and leaves some out. Altogether 250,000 to 300,000 clones are present, roughly 90% being singletons, with the ten largest covering roughly 13%. The material sequenced was peripheral blood. These receptors originate from a woman between 70 and 85 years old with COVID-19, enrolled during active disease.

The chain links TRBV7-9 to TRBJ2-1; 8 bases line up with TRBD2. After removal of 5 bases from V and 7 bases from J, the junction contained 10 bases not matched to a gene. CDR3 length: 15 residues. Germline V CDR1 and CDR2: SEHNR, FQNEAQ (reference sequence). CDR3 in amino acids: CASSPLVAGFNEQFF. CDR3 nucleotide sequence: TGTGCCAGCAGCCCCTTGGTAGCGGGGTTTAATGAGCAGTTCTTC.

This sequence joins TRBV29-1 and TRBJ1-1; possibly TRBD1 for D (5 bases). Germline values: CDR1 SQVTM, CDR2 ANQGSEA. V lost 7 bases and J lost 12, with 18 bases in between. This CDR3 contains 11 residues. The DNA for the CDR3 is TGCAGCGCCGAGAGTGGGGCAGAAACTTTCTTT. Translation: CSAESGAETFF. Full variable domain (rest looked up from reference TRBV29-1 and TRBJ1-1): SAVISQKPSRDICQRGTSLTIQCQVDSQVTMMFWYRQQPGQSLTLIATANQGSEATYESGFVIDKFPISRPNLTFSTLTVSNMSPEDSSIYLCSAESGAETFFGQGTRLTVV.

The V gene is TRBV10-3, the J gene TRBJ2-5; TRBD1 matches at 9 bases. This CDR3 is built from 14 residues. Germline lookup yields CDR1 ENHRY and CDR2 SYGVKD. After removal of 10 bases from V and 6 bases from J, the junction contained 12 bases not matched to a gene. The CDR3 bases are TGTGCCACCGCGGACAGGGGCATGTCGCAGACCCAGTACTTC. Amino acid sequence: CATADRGMSQTQYF.